The 20 T cell receptor beta chains presented below share a single source sample, sequenced in a study of cytomegalovirus exposure and HLA in healthy donors. A multiplex PCR was run with 60 Vbeta primers and 13 Jbeta primers. Data came from immunoSEQ multiplex PCR; TCRdb stores just in-frame clones and leaves some out. The table shows approximately 85,000 clones, with about four fifths occurring only once. Sequenced material: PBMCs. Receptors originate from a man aged 45-65 years in good health and CMV-seropositive.

This rearrangement joins TRBV4-2 to TRBJ2-1, with 7 bases lining up with TRBD2. J gave up 4 bases and V 0 bases, and 15 bases lay outside the gene matches. The germline V gene has CDR1 LGHNA and CDR2 YNFKEQ. This CDR3 region has 19 residues. CDR3 bases: TGTGCCAGCAGCCAAGAGAGGGCTCGAGGACTAGGCGAGTACAATGAGCAGTTCTTC. It is translated as CASSQERARGLGEYNEQFF.

By sample share, this clone is medium-sized. CDR3 sequence reads: CASSLRTGGRLEQYF. The CDR3 DNA is TGTGCCAGCAGCTTAAGGACAGGGGGTAGACTCGAGCAGTACTTC. V gene TRBV5-4 combines with J gene TRBJ2-7, with 10 bases matching TRBD1. The CDR3 sequence is 15 residues long. CDR1 and CDR2 (germline): SGHNT, YYREEE (reference sequence). The J segment lost 6 bases and the V segment lost 2 bases, leaving 8 bases of the junction unmatched.

The V and J genes are TRBV2 and TRBJ1-1; possibly TRBD1 for D (6 bases). Per the germline V gene, CDR1 is SNHLY and CDR2 is FYNNEI. CDR3 length: 13 amino acids. V lost 6 bases and J lost 10, with 18 bases in between. This CDR3 is CASRKEGGVSAFF. For the CDR3, the DNA is TGTGCCAGCAGGAAGGAGGGGGGGGTCTCAGCTTTCTTT.

This chain uses TRBV30 with TRBJ2-7; D might be TRBD2 (5 bases). Per the germline V gene, CDR1 is GTSNPN and CDR2 is SVGIG (reference sequence). The length of the CDR3 is 11 residues. V lost 2 bases and J lost 6, with 8 bases in between. The DNA for the CDR3 is TGTGCCTGGAGTTCAAGCGGCGAGCAGTACTTC. It specifies CAWSSSGEQYF. The full variable domain, in which reference TRBV30 and TRBJ2-7 provide the parts outside the CDR3, is SQTIHQWPATLVQPVGSPLSLECTVEGTSNPNLYWYRQAAGRGLQLLFYSVGIGQISSEVPQNLSASRPQDRQFILSSKKLLLSDSGFYLCAWSSSGEQYFGPGTRLTVT.

This clone was picked up one time. At one boundary the junction diverges from the germline segment, which might be a read error. The chain is built from TRBV7-9 and TRBJ2-3; D is unresolved. CDR3 size: 10 residues. Germline V lookup: CDR1 SEHNR, CDR2 FQNEAQ (reference sequence). The CDR3 is CSSSSDTQYF. CDR3 nucleotide sequence: TGTTCCAGCAGCTCGGATACGCAGTATTTT. Together with reference TRBV7-9 and TRBJ2-3, the CDR3 gives the full variable domain: DTGVSQNPRHKITKRGQNVTFRCDPISEHNRLYWYRQTLGQGPEFLTYFQNEAQLEKSRLLSDRFSAERPKGSFSTLEIQRTEQGDSAMYLCSSSSDTQYFGPGTRLTVL.

In nucleotides, the CDR3 is TGTGCCAGCAGCTTAGGAGGGACTAGCGGCGGCACAGATACGCAGTATTTT. Protein product: CASSLGGTSGGTDTQYF. V is TRBV7-8 and J is TRBJ2-3; TRBD2 matches at 11 bases. Germline values: CDR1 SGHVS, CDR2 FQNEAQ. The junction had 4 bases not matched to a gene; V was cut back by 1 base and J by 1 base. The CDR3 totals 17 residues.

In this sample, this clone turned up a few times. The V gene is TRBV7-9, the J gene TRBJ2-3, with 9 nucleotides matching TRBD1. The trim removed 7 bases at V and 2 bases at J, leaving 4 bases unmatched. This CDR3 is 14 amino acids long. Per the germline V gene, CDR1 is SEHNR and CDR2 is FQNEAQ (reference sequence). CDR3 coding DNA: TGTGCCAGCACCCGACAGGGGGACACAGATACGCAGTATTTT. It yields the protein CASTRQGDTDTQYF.

This clone has a handful of counts. CDR3 sequence (DNA): TGTGCCAGCAGAGACCGGGACAGGGGGCTCCTCTATCAGCCCCAGCATTTT. Protein product: CASRDRDRGLLYQPQHF. This chain joins TRBV27 and TRBJ1-5, with TRBD1 identical over 12 bases. This CDR3 is 17 amino acids long. Germline V CDR1 and CDR2: MNHEY, SMNVEV (reference sequence). V gave up 6 bases and J gave up 5 bases; unmatched junction bases: 11.

About this clone itself: The junction departs from germline at one end; a sequencing error may be responsible. The chain is built from TRBV5-1 and TRBJ2-2, with TRBD2 identical over 13 bases. CDR3 size: 15 residues. The V gene's germline CDR1 is SGHRS and CDR2 YFSETQ. Written as DNA, the CDR3 is TGCGCCAGCAGCTCACTAGCGGGAGGGACTGGGGAGCTGCTTTTT. Amino acids: CASSSLAGGTGELLF.

The table lists this clone with a few counts. CDR3: CARSRRTSGYSYNEQFF. Written as DNA, the CDR3 is TGTGCCAGAAGCCGCCGGACTAGCGGGTACTCCTACAATGAGCAGTTCTTC. The chain recombines TRBV5-3 with TRBJ2-1; 11 bases are a match to TRBD2. TRBV5-3 is treated as an ORF (open reading frame) with a function not yet certain. V dropped 4 bases and J dropped 0; count of bases not matched to a gene: 6. There are 17 residues in the CDR3.

The chain combines TRBV30 with TRBJ2-7; D is perhaps TRBD2 (6 bases). From germline, CDR1 is GTSNPN and CDR2 SVGIG (reference sequence). This CDR3 has 12 amino acids. V was cut by 2 bases and J by 4 bases, with 9 bases left in between. In DNA, the CDR3 is TGTGCCTGGAGTTCTAGCGATTACGAGCAGTACTTC. Amino acids: CAWSSSDYEQYF.

The chain carries TRBV10-3 and TRBJ1-1; the D is unclear. The V gene lost 5 bases and the J gene lost 2 bases, with 12 bases spanning the gap. Germline values: CDR1 ENHRY, CDR2 SYGVKD. The CDR3 has 14 residues. CDR3 bases: TGTGCCATCAGTCCTCGCGGGGATAACACTGAAGCTTTCTTT. Amino acids: CAISPRGDNTEAFF.

This clone was seen more than once but under ten times. V and J are TRBV2 and TRBJ1-2, with D possibly TRBD1 on 5 matching bases. CDR3 size: 11 residues. V lost 11 bases and J lost 4, with 11 bases in between. The V gene's germline CDR1 is SNHLY and CDR2 FYNNEI. CDR3 protein: CAGGGIYGYTF. Written as DNA, the CDR3 is TGTGCCGGGGGGGGTATCTATGGCTACACCTTC. Looking up the rest from reference TRBV2 and TRBJ1-2 gives the full variable domain: EPEVTQTPSHQVTQMGQEVILRCVPISNHLYFYWYRQILGQKVEFLVSFYNNEISEKSEIFDDQFSVERPDGSNFTLKIRSTKLEDSAMYFCAGGGIYGYTFGSGTRLTVV.

This clone was observed a single time. The chain is built from TRBV7-9 and TRBJ2-7; 8 bases agree with TRBD2. Germline values: CDR1 SEHNR, CDR2 FQNEAQ (reference sequence). This CDR3 spans 17 amino acids. Germline trimming cut 5 bases from V and 4 bases from J; bases unmatched to any gene: 16. Here the CDR3 reads CASSPQGGTRALYEQYF. CDR3 coding DNA: TGTGCCAGCAGCCCCCAGGGAGGGACTAGGGCTTTGTACGAGCAGTACTTC.

This clone was found a few times. The chain couples TRBV30 to TRBJ1-2; 11 positions agree with TRBD1. V shed 8 bases, J shed 2 bases, and the junction held 7 bases outside the gene matches. This CDR3 comprises 14 residues. Germline CDR1 reads GTSNPN; CDR2 reads SVGIG (reference sequence). CDR3 residues: CASRDRGANYGYTF. For the CDR3, the DNA is TGTGCCAGTAGGGACAGGGGGGCCAACTATGGCTACACCTTC. Complete variable domain (other parts from reference TRBV30 and TRBJ1-2): SQTIHQWPATLVQPVGSPLSLECTVEGTSNPNLYWYRQAAGRGLQLLFYSVGIGQISSEVPQNLSASRPQDRQFILSSKKLLLSDSGFYLCASRDRGANYGYTFGSGTRLTVV.

This clone was counted a few times. The V gene is TRBV30, the J gene TRBJ1-2; 7 bases agree with TRBD1. Germline lookup yields CDR1 GTSNPN and CDR2 SVGIG (reference sequence). Germline trimming cut 8 bases from V and 6 bases from J; bases unmatched to any gene: 6. The CDR3 is 11 amino acids. The CDR3, as DNA: TGTGCCGTCGACAGGGAAGATGGCTACACCTTC. Amino acid sequence: CAVDREDGYTF.

This clone occurred once. V and J are TRBV19 and TRBJ2-7; TRBD2 matches 9 bases. V was clipped by 1 base and J by 2 bases; unmatched bases: 3. Germline lookup yields CDR1 LNHDA and CDR2 SQIVND (reference sequence). This CDR3 comprises 15 residues. The CDR3 here is CASSIVAGDPYEQYF. The CDR3 region has the DNA TGTGCCAGTAGTATAGTAGCGGGAGACCCCTACGAGCAGTACTTC.

To note about this clone: Sequence at one end of the junction differs from germline and may be a read error. V and J are TRBV6-1 and TRBJ2-6; 7 nucleotides align to TRBD1. This CDR3 is built from 15 residues. Looked up from germline, CDR1 is MNHNS and CDR2 is SASEGT. The CDR3 loop reads CASGWTGSGANGLTF. In nucleotides, the CDR3 is TGTGCCAGCGGGTGGACAGGCTCTGGGGCCAACGGCCTGACTTTC.

The genes are TRBV10-3 and TRBJ2-2; perhaps TRBD1 as D (6 bases). V gave up 6 bases and J gave up 7 bases, with 18 bases separating them. Per germline, CDR1 ENHRY and CDR2 SYGVKD. The CDR3 consists of 15 residues. For the CDR3, the DNA is TGTGCCATCAGGCCCTCCGACAGGACGGGCGGGGAGCTGTTTTTT. It is translated as CAIRPSDRTGGELFF.

The chain joins TRBV7-9 to TRBJ1-2, with a possible D match to TRBD1 (6 bases). The V end was cut by 7 bases, the J end by 6 bases, with 18 bases between. Germline lookup yields CDR1 SEHNR and CDR2 FQNEAQ (reference sequence). CDR3 length: 14 residues. The CDR3 nucleotides read TGTGCCAGCATGGCTGTCCCTAGGGGGAATGGCTACACCTTC. Protein sequence: CASMAVPRGNGYTF.